The clone carrying this T cell receptor (gamma chain) was detected only a few times. Its antigen is undetermined. A far more abundant clone sits one base away, making this likely a read error. The same CDR3 can be traced to other DNA sequences in this sample. This CDR3 is built from 18 residues. Germline V gene sequence: CDR1 GITISATS, CDR2 ISYDGTV (reference sequence). Gammadelta T cells were flow-sorted from PBMC into Vgamma9/Vdelta2+ and Vdelta2-negative populations for bulk analysis. This record comes from a study of γδ T cells in repeated Plasmodium falciparum infection. Looking at the study overall: Malaria-naive adults were infected with P. falciparum NF54 four times over around 600 days. Samples were taken at baseline, before some infections, and 21 days after each. Regarding the study as a whole: Vgamma9/Vdelta2+ repertoires stayed stably polyclonal over time and infection.

TCRdb reran clone calling via CATT on the multiplex PCR reads. The top ten clones hold just under 20% of a sample with some 30,000 gamma-chain clones, around 1.4% of them seen once. The sequenced sample was gamma-delta T cells from blood. The origin of this receptor is a pool of human donors (malaria-infected and uninfected, not separated). This chain connects TRGV9 to TRGJP. No J gene was available from TCRdb, and it was assigned here by a germline match of the DNA. The CDR3 coding sequence is TGTGCCTTGTGGGAGGTGCAGCCCCAAGAGTTGGGCAAGAAAATCAAGGTATTT. Its protein product is CALWEVQPQELGKKIKVF.